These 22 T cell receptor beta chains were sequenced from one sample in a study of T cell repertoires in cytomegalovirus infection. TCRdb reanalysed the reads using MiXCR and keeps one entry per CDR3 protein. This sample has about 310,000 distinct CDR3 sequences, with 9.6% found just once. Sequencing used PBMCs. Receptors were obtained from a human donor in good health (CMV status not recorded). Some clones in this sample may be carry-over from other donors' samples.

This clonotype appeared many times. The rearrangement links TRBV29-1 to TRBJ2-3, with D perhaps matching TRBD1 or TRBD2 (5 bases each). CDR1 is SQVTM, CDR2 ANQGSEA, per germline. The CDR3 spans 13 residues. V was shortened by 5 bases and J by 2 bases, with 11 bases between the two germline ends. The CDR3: CSVRDGLTDTQYF. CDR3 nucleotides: TGCAGCGTTAGGGACGGACTCACAGATACGCAGTATTTT.

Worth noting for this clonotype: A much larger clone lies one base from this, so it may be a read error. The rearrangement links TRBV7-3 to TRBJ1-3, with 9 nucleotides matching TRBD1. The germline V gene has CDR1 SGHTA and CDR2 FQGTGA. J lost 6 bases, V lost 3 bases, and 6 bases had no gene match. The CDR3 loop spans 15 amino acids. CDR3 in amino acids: CASSFTGTGSNTIYF. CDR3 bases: TGTGCCAGCAGCTTTACCGGGACAGGGTCAAACACCATATATTTT.

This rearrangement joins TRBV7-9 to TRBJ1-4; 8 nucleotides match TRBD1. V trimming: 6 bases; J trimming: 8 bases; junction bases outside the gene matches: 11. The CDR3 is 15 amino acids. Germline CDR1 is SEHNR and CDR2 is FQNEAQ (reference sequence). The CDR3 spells CASSSGSPGGEKLFF. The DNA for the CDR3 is TGTGCCAGCAGTTCGGGCAGCCCAGGGGGCGAAAAACTGTTTTTT.

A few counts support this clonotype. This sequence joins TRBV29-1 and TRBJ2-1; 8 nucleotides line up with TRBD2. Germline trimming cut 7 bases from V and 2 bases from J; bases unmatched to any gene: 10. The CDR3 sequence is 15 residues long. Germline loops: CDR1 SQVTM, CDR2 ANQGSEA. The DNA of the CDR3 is TGCAGCGCCTCCGGGACTAGGGAGACCTACAATGAGCAGTTCTTC. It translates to CSASGTRETYNEQFF.

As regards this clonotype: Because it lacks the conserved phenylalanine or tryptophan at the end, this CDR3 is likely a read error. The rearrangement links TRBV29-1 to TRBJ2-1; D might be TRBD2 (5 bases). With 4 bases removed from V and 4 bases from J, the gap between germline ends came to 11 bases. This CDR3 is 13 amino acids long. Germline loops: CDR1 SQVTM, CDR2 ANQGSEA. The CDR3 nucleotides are TGCAGCGTTGGGGGTGGAGGATACAATGAGCAGTTCCTC. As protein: CSVGGGGYNEQFL.

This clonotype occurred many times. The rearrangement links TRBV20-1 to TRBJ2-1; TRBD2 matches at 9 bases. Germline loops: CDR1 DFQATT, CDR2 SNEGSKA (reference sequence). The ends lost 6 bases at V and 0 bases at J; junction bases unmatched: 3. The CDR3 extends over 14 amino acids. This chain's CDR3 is CSASGGPSYNEQFF. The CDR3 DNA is TGCAGTGCCAGCGGGGGGCCCTCCTACAATGAGCAGTTCTTC.

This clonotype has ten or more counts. Written as DNA, the CDR3 is TGTGCCATCAGCCTGGGACAGACGAACACTGAAGCTTTCTTT. Translation: CAISLGQTNTEAFF. V usage is TRBV10-3 and J usage is TRBJ1-1; TRBD1 matches 7 bases. Unmatched junction bases numbered 5, after V lost 6 bases and J lost 1 base. Germline CDR1 is ENHRY and CDR2 is SYGVKD. This CDR3 contains 14 residues.

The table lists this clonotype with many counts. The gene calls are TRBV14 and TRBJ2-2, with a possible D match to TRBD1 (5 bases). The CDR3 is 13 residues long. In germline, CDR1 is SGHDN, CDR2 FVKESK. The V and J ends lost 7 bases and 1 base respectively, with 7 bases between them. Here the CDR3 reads CASMGLNTGELFF. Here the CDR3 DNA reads TGTGCCAGCATGGGGCTGAACACCGGGGAGCTGTTTTTT.

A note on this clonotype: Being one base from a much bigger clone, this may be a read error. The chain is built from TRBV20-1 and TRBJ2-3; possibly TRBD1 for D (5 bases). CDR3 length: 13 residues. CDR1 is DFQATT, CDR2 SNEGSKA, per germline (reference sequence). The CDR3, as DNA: TGCAGTGCTCCAGGCCCCAGGGTAGATATGCAGTATTTT. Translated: CSAPGPRVDMQYF.

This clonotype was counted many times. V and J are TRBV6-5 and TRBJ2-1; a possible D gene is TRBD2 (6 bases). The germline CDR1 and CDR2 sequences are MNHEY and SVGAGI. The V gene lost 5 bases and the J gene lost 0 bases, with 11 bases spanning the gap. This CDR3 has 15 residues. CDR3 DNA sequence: TGTGCCAGCAGTCTGGACTACCCCTCCTACAATGAGCAGTTCTTC. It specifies CASSLDYPSYNEQFF.

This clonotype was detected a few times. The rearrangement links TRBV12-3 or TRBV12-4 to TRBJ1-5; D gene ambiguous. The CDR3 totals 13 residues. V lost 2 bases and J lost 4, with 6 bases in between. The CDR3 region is CASSLSENQPQHF. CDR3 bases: TGTGCCAGCAGTTTATCCGAAAATCAGCCCCAGCATTTT.

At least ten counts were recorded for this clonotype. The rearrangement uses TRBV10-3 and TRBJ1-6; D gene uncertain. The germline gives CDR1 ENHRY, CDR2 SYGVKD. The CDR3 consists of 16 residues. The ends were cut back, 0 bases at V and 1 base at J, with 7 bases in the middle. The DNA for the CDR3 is TGTGCCATCAGTGAGTCTGCAGTGTCCTATAATTCACCCCTCCACTTT. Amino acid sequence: CAISESAVSYNSPLHF.

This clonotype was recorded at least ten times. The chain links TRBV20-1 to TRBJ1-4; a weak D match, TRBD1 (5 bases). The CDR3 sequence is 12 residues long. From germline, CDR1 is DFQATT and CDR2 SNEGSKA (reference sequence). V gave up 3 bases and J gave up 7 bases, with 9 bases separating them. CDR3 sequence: CSASRGGEKLFF. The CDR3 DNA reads TGCAGTGCTAGTCGGGGGGGTGAAAAACTGTTTTTT.

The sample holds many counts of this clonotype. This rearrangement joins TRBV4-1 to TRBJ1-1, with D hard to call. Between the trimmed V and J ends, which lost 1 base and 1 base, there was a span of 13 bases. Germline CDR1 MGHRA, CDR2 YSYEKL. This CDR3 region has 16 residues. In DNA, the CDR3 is TGCGCCAGCAGCCAAGTCCCAGGTGAAGCGAACACTGAAGCTTTCTTT. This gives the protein CASSQVPGEANTEAFF.

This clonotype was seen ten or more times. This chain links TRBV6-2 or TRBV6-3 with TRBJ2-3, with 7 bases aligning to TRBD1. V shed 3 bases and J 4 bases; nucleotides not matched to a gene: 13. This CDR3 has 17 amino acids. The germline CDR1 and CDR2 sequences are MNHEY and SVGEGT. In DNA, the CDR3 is TGTGCCAGCAGTTATTTCGAAACTGGACAGGCGGCAGATACGCAGTATTTT. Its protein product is CASSYFETGQAADTQYF.

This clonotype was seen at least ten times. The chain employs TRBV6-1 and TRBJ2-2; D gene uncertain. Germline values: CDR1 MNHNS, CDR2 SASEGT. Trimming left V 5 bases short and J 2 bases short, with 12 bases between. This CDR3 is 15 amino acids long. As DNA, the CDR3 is TGTGCCAGCAGTCTCCGGGTCGCAAACACCGGGGAGCTGTTTTTT. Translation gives CASSLRVANTGELFF.

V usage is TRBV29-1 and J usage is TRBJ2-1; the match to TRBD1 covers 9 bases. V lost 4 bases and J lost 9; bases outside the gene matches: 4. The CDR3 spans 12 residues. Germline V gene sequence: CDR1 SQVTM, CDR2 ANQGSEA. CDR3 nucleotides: TGCAGCGTTGGTAGACAGGGGGGTGAGCAGTTCTTC. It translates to CSVGRQGGEQFF.

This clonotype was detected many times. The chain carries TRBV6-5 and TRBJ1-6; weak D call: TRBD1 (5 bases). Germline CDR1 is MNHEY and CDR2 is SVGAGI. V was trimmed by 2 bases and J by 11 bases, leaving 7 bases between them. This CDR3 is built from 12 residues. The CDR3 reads CASSYGGAPLHF. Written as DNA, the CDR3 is TGTGCCAGCAGTTACGGGGGGGCACCCCTCCACTTT.

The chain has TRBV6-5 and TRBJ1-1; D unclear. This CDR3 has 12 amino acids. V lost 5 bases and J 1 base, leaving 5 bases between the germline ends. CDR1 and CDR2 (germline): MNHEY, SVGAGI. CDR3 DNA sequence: TGTGCCAGCAGTAAGGGGAACACTGAAGCTTTCTTT. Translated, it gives CASSKGNTEAFF.

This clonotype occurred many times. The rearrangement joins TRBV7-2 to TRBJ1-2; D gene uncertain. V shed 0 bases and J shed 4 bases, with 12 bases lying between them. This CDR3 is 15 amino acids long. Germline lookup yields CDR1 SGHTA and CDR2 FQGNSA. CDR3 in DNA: TGTGCCAGCAGCTTAGCAGGAGGAAAAGCCTATGGCTACACCTTC. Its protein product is CASSLAGGKAYGYTF.

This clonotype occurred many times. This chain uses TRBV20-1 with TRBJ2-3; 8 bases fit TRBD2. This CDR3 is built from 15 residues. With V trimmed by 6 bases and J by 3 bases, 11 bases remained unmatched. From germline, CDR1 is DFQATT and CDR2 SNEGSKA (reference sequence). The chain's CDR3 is CSALRGGGPTDTQYF. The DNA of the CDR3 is TGCAGTGCCCTAAGGGGCGGGGGGCCGACAGATACGCAGTATTTT.

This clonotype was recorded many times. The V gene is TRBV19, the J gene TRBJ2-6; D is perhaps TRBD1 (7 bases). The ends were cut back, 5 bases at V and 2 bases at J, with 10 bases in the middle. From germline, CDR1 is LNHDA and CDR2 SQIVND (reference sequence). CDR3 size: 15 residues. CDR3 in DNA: TGTGCCAGTAGTGCGGGGACAGCTGGGGCCAACGTCCTGACTTTC. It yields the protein CASSAGTAGANVLTF.